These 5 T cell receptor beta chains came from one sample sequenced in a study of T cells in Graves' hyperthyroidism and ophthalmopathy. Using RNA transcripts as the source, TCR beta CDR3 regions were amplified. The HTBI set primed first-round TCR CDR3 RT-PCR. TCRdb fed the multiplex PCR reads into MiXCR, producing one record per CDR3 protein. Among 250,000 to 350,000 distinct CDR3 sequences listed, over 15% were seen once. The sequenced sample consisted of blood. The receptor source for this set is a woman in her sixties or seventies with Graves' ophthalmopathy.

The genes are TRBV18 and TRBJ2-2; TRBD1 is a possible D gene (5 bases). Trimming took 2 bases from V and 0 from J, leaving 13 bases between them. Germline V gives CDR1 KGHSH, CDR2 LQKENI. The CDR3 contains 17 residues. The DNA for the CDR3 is TGTGCCAGCTCACCAGTTTCGAAGACAGCGAACACCGGGGAGCTGTTTTTT. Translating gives CASSPVSKTANTGELFF.

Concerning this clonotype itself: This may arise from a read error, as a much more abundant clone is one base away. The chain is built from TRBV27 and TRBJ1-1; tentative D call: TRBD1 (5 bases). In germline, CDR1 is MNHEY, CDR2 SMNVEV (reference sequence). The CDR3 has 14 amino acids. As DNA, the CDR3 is TGTGCCGGCAGTGGGGCGAGTGAGGGCACTGAAGCTTTCTTT. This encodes CAGSGASEGTEAFF.

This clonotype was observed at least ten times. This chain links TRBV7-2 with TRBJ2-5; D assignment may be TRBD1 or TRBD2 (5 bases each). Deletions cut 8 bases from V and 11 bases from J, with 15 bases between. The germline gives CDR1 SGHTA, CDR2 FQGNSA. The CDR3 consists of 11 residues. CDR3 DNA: TGTGCCAGCCGGGACCAAGGTCGGCAGTACTTC. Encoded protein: CASRDQGRQYF.

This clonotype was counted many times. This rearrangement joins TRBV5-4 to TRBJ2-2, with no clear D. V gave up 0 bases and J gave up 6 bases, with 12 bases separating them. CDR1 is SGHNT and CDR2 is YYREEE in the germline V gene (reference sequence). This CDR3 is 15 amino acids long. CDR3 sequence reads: CASSLAVHVAGELFF. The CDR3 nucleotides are TGTGCCAGCAGCTTGGCTGTTCACGTTGCCGGGGAGCTGTTTTTT.

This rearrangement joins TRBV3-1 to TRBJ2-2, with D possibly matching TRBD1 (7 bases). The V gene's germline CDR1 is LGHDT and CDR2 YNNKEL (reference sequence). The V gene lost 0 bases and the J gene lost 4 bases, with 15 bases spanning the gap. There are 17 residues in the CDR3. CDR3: CASSQDFHRGGTGELFF. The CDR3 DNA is TGTGCCAGCAGCCAAGATTTCCACAGGGGAGGCACCGGGGAGCTGTTTTTT.